What follows are 13 T cell receptor beta chains derived from one specimen sequenced in a study of T cells after yellow fever vaccination. Using its own MiXCR run on the 5' RACE reads, TCRdb lists one record per CDR3 protein. The top ten hold 2.5% to 4% of the sample, which has about 350,000 distinct CDR3 sequences, roughly an eighth seen once. Sample: CD4+ T cells sorted from PBMCs, taken 15 days after the yellow fever booster vaccination. The origin of the receptors is a man between 18 and 29 years old who received the YFV17D yellow fever vaccine.

This clonotype was counted only a few times. The rearrangement uses TRBV2 and TRBJ2-5, with D uncertain. The CDR3 sequence is 11 residues long. Germline CDR1 and CDR2: SNHLY and FYNNEI. V was pared by 7 bases and J by 7 bases, with 10 bases between. The CDR3 sequence: CASTGPRTQYF. CDR3 bases: TGTGCCAGCACCGGCCCTCGGACCCAGTACTTC.

This chain joins TRBV12-5 and TRBJ2-1; possible D gene TRBD2, 6 bases. Trimming left V 3 bases short and J 9 bases short, with 12 bases between. Germline V gene sequence: CDR1 LGHNT, CDR2 FRNRAP. CDR3 length equals 13 residues. This chain's CDR3 is CASGFSGLGEQFF. The CDR3 DNA follows: TGTGCTAGTGGTTTTAGCGGCCTCGGTGAGCAGTTCTTC.

The chain carries TRBV4-3 and TRBJ2-2; maybe TRBD2 (7 bases). Germline CDR1 LGHNA, CDR2 YSLEER. Trimming shortened V by 0 bases and J by 7 bases, and 15 bases separated the two germline ends. The CDR3 consists of 16 residues. CDR3 residues: CASSQDRGGLGGELFF. In DNA form, the CDR3 reads TGCGCCAGCAGCCAAGACAGGGGAGGGCTCGGCGGGGAGCTGTTTTTT.

This clonotype was observed a single time. The chain combines TRBV18 with TRBJ1-5, with 9 bases lining up with TRBD1. This CDR3 has 17 residues. Trimming at V came to 5 bases and at J to 8 bases, leaving 16 bases not matched to a gene. Germline CDR1 is KGHSH and CDR2 is LQKENI. CDR3 protein: CASSSRPGQGLTEPQHF. CDR3 bases: TGTGCCAGCTCATCCCGACCGGGACAGGGTTTGACGGAGCCCCAGCATTTT.

This clonotype was detected a few times. The J gene is TRBJ2-3, the V gene TRBV14; perhaps TRBD2 as D (6 bases). The germline V and J ends were trimmed by 7 bases and 0 bases, with 14 bases remaining between them. In germline, CDR1 is SGHDN, CDR2 FVKESK. The CDR3 runs 15 residues. The CDR3 DNA is TGTGCCAGCACCCAGTGGGCGGGGAGCACAGATACGCAGTATTTT. Translation gives CASTQWAGSTDTQYF.

The sample holds a few counts of this clonotype. The chain links TRBV7-2 to TRBJ2-4; 10 bases fit TRBD2. The CDR3 loop spans 21 amino acids. V lost 5 bases to trimming and J lost 0 bases; unmatched junction nucleotides: 19. In germline, CDR1 is SGHTA, CDR2 FQGNSA. CDR3 DNA: TGTGCCAGCAGCCCCATCATCGAGGCTAGCGGGGGCCAAATAGCCAAAAACATTCAGTACTTC. Translating it yields CASSPIIEASGGQIAKNIQYF.

This chain uses TRBV29-1 with TRBJ2-7; no reliable D call. The V gene's germline CDR1 is SQVTM and CDR2 ANQGSEA. V lost 2 bases and J 2 bases, leaving 13 bases between the germline ends. The CDR3 has 14 amino acids. The DNA of the CDR3 is TGCAGCGTTGAATTGCATGCTAATGCCTACGAGCAGTACTTC. The encoded protein is CSVELHANAYEQYF.

This clonotype has only a few counts. The CDR3 reads CASSLLSGSGDEQFF. The CDR3 coding sequence is TGTGCCAGCAGTTTATTAAGCGGTTCCGGGGATGAGCAGTTCTTC. The genes are TRBV28 and TRBJ2-1; possible D gene TRBD2, 5 bases. Germline V gene sequence: CDR1 MDHEN, CDR2 SYDVKM. The CDR3 runs 15 residues. V shed 1 base and J shed 8 bases, with 15 bases lying between them.

In this sample, this clonotype turned up many times. This chain connects TRBV12-3 or TRBV12-4 to TRBJ1-2, with TRBD1 matching over 10 bases. Unmatched junction bases numbered 3, after V lost 2 bases and J lost 6 bases. The CDR3 is 14 amino acids. The CDR3: CASSLKGQGDGYTF. The CDR3 DNA is TGTGCCAGCAGTTTAAAAGGACAGGGGGATGGCTACACCTTC.

The sample holds a few counts of this clonotype. The chain carries TRBV4-1 and TRBJ1-6; TRBD1 is a possible D gene (5 bases). This CDR3 has 13 residues. Trimming pared 1 base from V and 12 bases from J, leaving 10 bases between. Germline V CDR1 and CDR2: MGHRA, YSYEKL. The CDR3 is CASSQVVGEPLHF. CDR3 DNA: TGCGCCAGCAGCCAAGTAGTAGGGGAACCCCTCCACTTT.

The chain links TRBV6-1 to TRBJ1-3, with TRBD1 as a possible D gene (5 bases). This CDR3 has 15 residues. Trimming shortened V by 6 bases and J by 4 bases, and 16 bases separated the two germline ends. The germline gives CDR1 MNHNS, CDR2 SASEGT. The CDR3 loop reads CASSFEAGPGNTIYF. The DNA of the CDR3 is TGTGCCAGCAGCTTTGAAGCGGGGCCAGGAAACACCATATATTTT.

In this sample, this clonotype turned up a few times. The chain joins TRBV24-1 to TRBJ1-5, with a possible D match to TRBD1 (6 bases). Germline assignment: CDR1 KGHDR and CDR2 SFDVKD. This CDR3 spans 14 amino acids. V lost 4 bases to trimming and J lost 9 bases, with 15 bases between them. The CDR3 protein is CATSDRGRGGPQHF. The CDR3 bases are TGTGCCACCAGTGACAGGGGTCGAGGGGGGCCCCAGCATTTT.

V usage is TRBV7-9 and J usage is TRBJ1-2, with 9 bases identical to TRBD1. The ends lost 5 bases at V and 12 bases at J; junction bases unmatched: 10. This CDR3 has 13 residues. The germline gives CDR1 SEHNR, CDR2 FQNEAQ (reference sequence). CDR3 sequence: CASSQPGQGPHTF. Written as DNA, the CDR3 is TGTGCCAGCAGCCAACCAGGACAGGGGCCCCACACCTTC.